Presented here are 14 T cell receptor beta chains from one specimen sequenced in a study of CD8+ T cells in alopecia areata. Isolated RNA was reverse transcribed into cDNA used as the sequencing template. The assay was immunoSEQ multiplex PCR, and TCRdb's table has in-frame clones only and misses some. The sample has 200,000 to 250,000 clones; around 62% are singletons. Here the sequenced sample was CD4+ T cells sorted from blood, taken at week 0. Receptor source: a human donor with alopecia areata.

The table lists this clone with a count of one. The gene calls are TRBV11-2 and TRBJ2-3; D not certain. CDR1 and CDR2 from the germline V gene are SGHAT and FQNNGV. Trimming removed 5 bases from V and 1 base from J, with 7 bases in between. This CDR3 has 13 residues. The CDR3 DNA reads TGTGCCAGCAGCGTGGAGCGCACAGATACGCAGTATTTT. Residues: CASSVERTDTQYF.

V usage is TRBV20-1 and J usage is TRBJ2-3; D unresolved. The V and J ends lost 4 bases and 5 bases respectively, with 4 bases between them. CDR3 length equals 10 residues. Germline V gene sequence: CDR1 DFQATT, CDR2 SNEGSKA (reference sequence). The CDR3: CSAKLDTQYF. In nucleotides, the CDR3 is TGCAGTGCTAAATTAGATACGCAGTATTTT.

The rearrangement joins TRBV27 to TRBJ1-5; D gene unclear. The germline V and J ends were trimmed by 2 bases and 5 bases, with 13 bases remaining between them. Germline V CDR1 and CDR2: MNHEY, SMNVEV (reference sequence). The CDR3 loop spans 15 amino acids. This CDR3 is CASSLDGREYQPQHF. CDR3 bases: TGTGCCAGCAGTTTAGATGGAAGGGAGTATCAGCCCCAGCATTTT.

This clone was detected only once. The rearrangement uses TRBV30 and TRBJ1-1; no clear D gene. CDR3 length equals 13 residues. Germline assignment: CDR1 GTSNPN and CDR2 SVGIG (reference sequence). V was trimmed by 0 bases and J by 3 bases, leaving 8 bases between them. CDR3 sequence (DNA): TGTGCCTGGAGTGTACAAGTTTACACTGAAGCTTTCTTT. Its translation: CAWSVQVYTEAFF.

The chain couples TRBV27 to TRBJ1-4; TRBD1 agrees at 9 bases. This CDR3 has 15 amino acids. V trimming: 0 bases; J trimming: 8 bases; junction bases outside the gene matches: 4. Germline CDR1 and CDR2: MNHEY and SMNVEV (reference sequence). The CDR3 region is CASSLSGTGLEKLFF. CDR3 DNA: TGTGCCAGCAGTTTATCAGGGACAGGGCTGGAAAAACTGTTTTTT.

V is TRBV27 and J is TRBJ2-1; TRBD1 might be the D (6 bases). The CDR3 is 12 amino acids. V gave up 6 bases and J gave up 14 bases, with 17 bases separating them. Germline V gene data show CDR1 as MNHEY and CDR2 as SMNVEV (reference sequence). This CDR3 reads CASSQTGPGEFF. The DNA for the CDR3 is TGTGCCAGCAGCCAGACAGGCCCGGGTGAGTTCTTC.

The chain joins TRBV7-2 to TRBJ1-2; 9 nucleotides line up with TRBD1. This CDR3 spans 13 amino acids. With V trimmed by 5 bases and J by 7 bases, 5 bases remained unmatched. Germline V CDR1 and CDR2: SGHTA, FQGNSA. CDR3 sequence: CASSPDRGSGYTF. The CDR3 DNA reads TGTGCCAGCAGCCCGGACAGGGGTAGTGGCTACACCTTC.

The chain couples TRBV6-5 to TRBJ2-1, with TRBD2 matching over 13 bases. The germline V gene has CDR1 MNHEY and CDR2 SVGAGI. The J segment lost 7 bases and the V segment lost 6 bases, leaving 6 bases of the junction unmatched. The CDR3 is 15 amino acids. For the CDR3, the DNA is TGTGCCAGCAGCCCGGGACTAGCGGGGTTTAATGAGCAGTTCTTC. It is translated as CASSPGLAGFNEQFF.

There are a few counts of this clone. The rearrangement joins TRBV10-3 to TRBJ2-7, with 7 bases identical to TRBD1. The junction had 3 bases not matched to a gene; V was cut back by 4 bases and J by 3 bases. The CDR3 length is 13 residues. Germline loops: CDR1 ENHRY, CDR2 SYGVKD. The CDR3 is CAISVTGDYEQYF. DNA for the CDR3: TGTGCCATCAGTGTAACAGGGGACTACGAGCAGTACTTC.

The rearrangement links TRBV10-3 to TRBJ2-3, with a possible D match to TRBD2 (6 bases). There are 16 residues in the CDR3. V lost 3 bases to trimming and J lost 8 bases, with 21 bases between them. Germline V gene sequence: CDR1 ENHRY, CDR2 SYGVKD. CDR3 in DNA: TGTGCCATCAGTGAAACCCCCTGGGTGGAGGGCTCTACGCAGTATTTT. Encoded protein: CAISETPWVEGSTQYF.

J is TRBJ2-3 and V is TRBV28, with D maybe TRBD2 (5 bases). V lost 5 bases and J 6 bases, leaving 15 bases between the germline ends. CDR3 length: 14 amino acids. Germline loops: CDR1 MDHEN, CDR2 SYDVKM. CDR3 nucleotide sequence: TGTGCCAGCAGTCAATACACGAGGACTGATACGCAGTATTTT. Its protein product is CASSQYTRTDTQYF.

The V gene is TRBV29-1, the J gene TRBJ1-2; TRBD1 aligns across 8 bases. V dropped 0 bases and J dropped 6; count of bases not matched to a gene: 9. CDR1 and CDR2 from the germline V gene are SQVTM and ANQGSEA. CDR3 length: 15 amino acids. CDR3 nucleotides: TGCAGCGTTGAAGATAGGCAGGGGGCGCAAAATGGCTACACCTTC. Translating it yields CSVEDRQGAQNGYTF.

The chain is built from TRBV7-3 and TRBJ1-1; 10 bases map to TRBD1. The CDR3 is 15 residues long. V was clipped by 5 bases and J by 1 base; unmatched bases: 4. Looked up from germline, CDR1 is SGHTA and CDR2 is FQGTGA. The CDR3 region is CASSRDRGKNTEAFF. In DNA, the CDR3 is TGTGCCAGCAGCCGGGACAGGGGAAAGAACACTGAAGCTTTCTTT.

The genes are TRBV19 and TRBJ2-6, with D possibly TRBD2 on 6 matching bases. Germline V lookup: CDR1 LNHDA, CDR2 SQIVND (reference sequence). The CDR3 is 13 amino acids. CDR3: CATRGSGANVLTF. DNA for the CDR3: TGTGCTACCCGGGGGTCTGGGGCCAACGTCCTGACTTTC.